This T cell receptor (beta chain) was captured in a study of shared clonotypes between healthy human individuals. The material for each subset, its genomic DNA, was split evenly across several immunoSEQ plates. The repertoire was sequenced with immunoSEQ multiplex PCR; TCRdb's copy has only in-frame clones and lacks some. The sample carries some 1.5 million clones, around 98% recorded once. The germline CDR1 and CDR2 sequences are MNHEY and SVGAGI. The CDR3 length is 14 residues. V shed 6 bases and J 4 bases; nucleotides not matched to a gene: 6. The chain joins TRBV6-5 to TRBJ2-1; TRBD1 matches at 7 bases. The receptor comes from a young man in good health. The sample taken for sequencing was naive CD4+ T cells sorted from blood. The subset was: CD45RA+ positively selected. CDR3 in amino acids: CASSYGTEYNEQFF. The CDR3 DNA reads TGTGCCAGCAGCTACGGGACAGAATACAATGAGCAGTTCTTC.